One sample yielded the 12 T cell receptor beta chains listed below, sequenced in a study of T cell responses to AZD1222 COVID-19 vaccine. Generated by immunoSEQ multiplex PCR, the TCRdb table keeps only in-frame clones and is missing some. Of about 100,000 clones listed, 88% are singletons. The specimen was peripheral blood, collected on day 0 of AZD1222 vaccination. These TCRs come from an adult in good health.

V and J are TRBV6-5 and TRBJ2-1; D perhaps matches TRBD1 (6 bases). This CDR3 has 12 amino acids. V lost 0 bases, J lost 10 bases, and 7 bases lay in between. CDR1 and CDR2 from the germline V gene are MNHEY and SVGAGI. CDR3 loop: CASSYSDREQFF. The DNA for the CDR3 is TGTGCCAGCAGTTACTCTGACAGGGAGCAGTTCTTC.

V usage is TRBV7-9 and J usage is TRBJ1-1; TRBD1 is a possible D gene (5 bases). This CDR3 comprises 14 residues. Trimming removed 2 bases from V and 6 bases from J, with 13 bases in between. The germline CDR1 and CDR2 sequences are SEHNR and FQNEAQ (reference sequence). The CDR3 DNA is TGTGCCAGCAGCTTACTTTCCGGGGGGGCTGAAGCTTTCTTT. It specifies CASSLLSGGAEAFF.

The chain recombines TRBV3-1 (or the pseudogene TRBV3-2) with TRBJ1-5; no clear D gene. Germline-derived CDR1 and CDR2 are LGHDT and YNNKEL (reference sequence). CDR3 length equals 14 residues. With 5 bases removed from V and 9 bases from J, the gap between germline ends came to 17 bases. CDR3 in amino acids: CASSSSLGLGPQHF. DNA for the CDR3: TGTGCCAGCAGCAGCTCGCTAGGGTTAGGGCCCCAGCATTTT.

The V call is TRBV20-1, the J call TRBJ2-1; 11 bases are shared with TRBD1. Per germline, CDR1 DFQATT and CDR2 SNEGSKA (reference sequence). V dropped 3 bases and J dropped 9; count of bases not matched to a gene: 10. The CDR3 runs 15 residues. The CDR3 loop is CSASLEDRGRGEQFF. The CDR3 nucleotides read TGCAGTGCTAGTCTCGAGGACAGGGGGCGAGGTGAGCAGTTCTTC.

The chain recombines TRBV19 with TRBJ2-1; 12 positions match TRBD2. Trimming took 6 bases from V and 7 from J; bases not matched to a gene: 4. Germline-derived CDR1 and CDR2 are LNHDA and SQIVND (reference sequence). CDR3 size: 14 residues. The CDR3 sequence is CASRTSGSRNEQFF. CDR3 bases: TGTGCCAGTAGGACTAGCGGGAGCCGGAATGAGCAGTTCTTC.

The chain employs TRBV27 and TRBJ2-1; the D is unclear. In germline, CDR1 is MNHEY, CDR2 SMNVEV (reference sequence). Trimming removed 3 bases from V and 4 bases from J, with 13 bases in between. The CDR3 consists of 15 residues. CDR3 nucleotides: TGTGCCAGCAGTTTTTGGCGCTACACTTACAATGAGCAGTTCTTC. Translation: CASSFWRYTYNEQFF.

This clone occurred a few times. This chain links TRBV10-1 with TRBJ2-2; D is unresolved. From germline, CDR1 is WNHNN and CDR2 SYGVQD (reference sequence). Trimming removed 4 bases from V and 0 bases from J, with 12 bases in between. CDR3 length: 16 amino acids. The CDR3 DNA sequence: TGCGCCAGCAGTGTTTCCGTTACCCCGAACACCGGGGAGCTGTTTTTT. Translated, it gives CASSVSVTPNTGELFF.

This clone showed up just once. V and J are TRBV6-2 or TRBV6-3 and TRBJ2-3; D remains ambiguous. The CDR3 sequence is 12 residues long. Trimming removed 5 bases at V and 4 bases at J, with 7 bases between. Germline V lookup: CDR1 MNHEY, CDR2 SVGEGT. The CDR3 here is CASSPGADTQYF. The CDR3, as DNA: TGTGCCAGCAGTCCAGGAGCAGATACGCAGTATTTT.

This chain joins TRBV7-8 and TRBJ2-1; 10 bases are shared with TRBD2. The junction had 8 bases not matched to a gene; V was cut back by 1 base and J by 2 bases. CDR3 length equals 18 residues. The germline V gene has CDR1 SGHVS and CDR2 FQNEAQ. CDR3 amino acids: CASSLGYYGTSAYNEQFF. The DNA of the CDR3 is TGTGCCAGCAGCTTAGGTTATTACGGGACTAGCGCCTACAATGAGCAGTTCTTC.

The J gene is TRBJ2-7, the V gene TRBV7-2; TRBD1 matches 8 bases. Germline V gene data show CDR1 as SGHTA and CDR2 as FQGNSA. J lost 2 bases, V lost 8 bases, and 20 bases had no gene match. The CDR3 sequence is 18 residues long. For the CDR3, the DNA is TGTGCCAGCGAGCTTAAACACAGGGGGAGCAGATCCACCTACGAGCAGTACTTC. Its translation is CASELKHRGSRSTYEQYF.

This chain uses TRBV11-2 with TRBJ1-2; D is perhaps TRBD1 (6 bases). Trimming took off 3 bases at V and 4 bases at J, with 15 bases between the two ends. The CDR3 runs 15 residues. Germline-derived CDR1 and CDR2 are SGHAT and FQNNGV. The CDR3 is CASSFDRPRGYGYTF. The CDR3 DNA reads as TGTGCCAGCAGCTTTGACAGGCCGAGGGGCTATGGCTACACCTTC.

The chain employs TRBV5-1 and TRBJ1-2; no definite D call. The CDR3 covers 13 residues. Germline V CDR1 and CDR2: SGHRS, YFSETQ. Trimming removed 0 bases from V and 4 bases from J, with 7 bases in between. CDR3 region: CASSLETVYGYTF. The CDR3 region has the DNA TGCGCCAGCAGCTTGGAAACAGTCTATGGCTACACCTTC. Supplemented by reference TRBV5-1 and TRBJ1-2, the full variable domain reads KAGVTQTPRYLIKTRGQQVTLSCSPISGHRSVSWYQQTPGQGLQFLFEYFSETQRNKGNFPGRFSGRQFSNSRSEMNVSTLELGDSALYLCASSLETVYGYTFGSGTRLTVV.